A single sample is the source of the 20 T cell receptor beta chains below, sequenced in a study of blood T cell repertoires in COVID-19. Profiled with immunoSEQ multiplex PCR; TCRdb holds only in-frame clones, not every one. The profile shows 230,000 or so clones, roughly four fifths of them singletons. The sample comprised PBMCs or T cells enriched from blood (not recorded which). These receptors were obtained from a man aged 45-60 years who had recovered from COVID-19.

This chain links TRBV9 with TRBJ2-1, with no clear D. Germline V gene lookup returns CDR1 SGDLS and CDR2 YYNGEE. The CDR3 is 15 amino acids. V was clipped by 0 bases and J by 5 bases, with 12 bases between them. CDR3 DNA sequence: TGTGCCAGCAGCGTAGGACAAGACCCCAACAATGAGCAGTTCTTC. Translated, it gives CASSVGQDPNNEQFF.

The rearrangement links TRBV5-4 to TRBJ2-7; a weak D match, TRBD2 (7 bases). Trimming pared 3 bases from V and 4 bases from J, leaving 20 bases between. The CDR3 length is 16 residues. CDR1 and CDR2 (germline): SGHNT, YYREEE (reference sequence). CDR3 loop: CASSWGGRTSQYEQYF. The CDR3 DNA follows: TGTGCCAGCAGCTGGGGGGGCCGGACTTCCCAATACGAGCAGTACTTC.

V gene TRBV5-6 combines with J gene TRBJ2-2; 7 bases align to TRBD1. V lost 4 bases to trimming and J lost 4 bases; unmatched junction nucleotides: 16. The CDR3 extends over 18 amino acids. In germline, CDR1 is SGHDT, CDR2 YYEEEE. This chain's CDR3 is CASSGWSRGLGATGELFF. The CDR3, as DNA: TGTGCCAGCAGCGGTTGGTCTAGGGGGCTAGGGGCCACCGGGGAGCTGTTTTTT.

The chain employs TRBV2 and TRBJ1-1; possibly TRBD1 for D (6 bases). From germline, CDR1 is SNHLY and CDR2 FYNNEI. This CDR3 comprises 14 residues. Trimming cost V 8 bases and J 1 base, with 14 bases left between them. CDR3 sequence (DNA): TGTGCCAGCGAAAGAACAGGGCGGAACACTGAAGCTTTCTTT. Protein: CASERTGRNTEAFF.

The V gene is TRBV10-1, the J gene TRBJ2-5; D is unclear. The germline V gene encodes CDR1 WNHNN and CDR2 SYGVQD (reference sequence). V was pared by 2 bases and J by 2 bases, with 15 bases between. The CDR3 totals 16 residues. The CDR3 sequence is CASSEAASFIQETQYF. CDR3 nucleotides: TGCGCCAGCAGTGAGGCCGCGTCCTTCATTCAAGAGACCCAGTACTTC.

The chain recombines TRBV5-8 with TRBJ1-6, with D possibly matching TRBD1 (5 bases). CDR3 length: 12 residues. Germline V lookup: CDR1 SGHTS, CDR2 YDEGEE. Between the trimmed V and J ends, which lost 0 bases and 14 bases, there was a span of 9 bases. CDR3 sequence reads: CASSLVPGTLHF. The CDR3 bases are TGTGCCAGCAGCTTGGTTCCAGGGACCCTCCACTTT.

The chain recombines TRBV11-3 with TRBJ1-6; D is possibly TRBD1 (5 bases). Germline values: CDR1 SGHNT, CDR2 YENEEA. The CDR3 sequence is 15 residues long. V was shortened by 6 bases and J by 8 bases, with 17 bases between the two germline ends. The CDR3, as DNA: TGTGCCAGCAGGGCTAGCGGGGCCGGGGATTCACCCCTCCACTTT. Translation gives CASRASGAGDSPLHF.

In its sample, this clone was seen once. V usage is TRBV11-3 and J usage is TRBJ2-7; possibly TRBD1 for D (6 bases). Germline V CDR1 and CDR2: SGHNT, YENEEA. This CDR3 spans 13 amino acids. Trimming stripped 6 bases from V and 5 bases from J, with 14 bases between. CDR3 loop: CASSRDRLHEQYF. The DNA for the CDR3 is TGTGCCAGCAGTCGCGACAGGCTCCACGAGCAGTACTTC.

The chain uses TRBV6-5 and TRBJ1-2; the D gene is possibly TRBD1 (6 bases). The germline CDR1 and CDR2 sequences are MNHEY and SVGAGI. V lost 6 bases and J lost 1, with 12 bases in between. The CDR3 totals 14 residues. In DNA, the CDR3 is TGTGCCAGCAGCCGATTGGACAGTAACTATGGCTACACCTTC. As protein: CASSRLDSNYGYTF.

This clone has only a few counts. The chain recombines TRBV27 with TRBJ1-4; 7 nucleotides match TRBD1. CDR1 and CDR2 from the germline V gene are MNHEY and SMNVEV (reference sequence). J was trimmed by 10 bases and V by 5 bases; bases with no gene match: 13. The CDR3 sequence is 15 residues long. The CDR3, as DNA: TGTGCCAGCAGTAAGTTAGGGGGCGATTTAGGAAAACTGTTTTTT. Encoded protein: CASSKLGGDLGKLFF.

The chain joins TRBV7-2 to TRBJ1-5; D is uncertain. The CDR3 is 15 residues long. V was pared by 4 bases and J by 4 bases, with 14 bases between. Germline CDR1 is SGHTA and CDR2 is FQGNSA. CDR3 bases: TGTGCCAGCAGCTCCTCTGCACAACCTAATCAGCCCCAGCATTTT. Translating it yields CASSSSAQPNQPQHF.

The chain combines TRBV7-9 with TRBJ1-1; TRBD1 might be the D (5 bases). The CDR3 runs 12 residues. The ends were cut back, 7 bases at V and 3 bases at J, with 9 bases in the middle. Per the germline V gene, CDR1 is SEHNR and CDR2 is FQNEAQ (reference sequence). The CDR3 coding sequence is TGTGCCAGCACAGCACAGGACACTGAAGCTTTCTTT. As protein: CASTAQDTEAFF. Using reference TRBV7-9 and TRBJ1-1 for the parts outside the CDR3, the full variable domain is DTGVSQNPRHKITKRGQNVTFRCDPISEHNRLYWYRQTLGQGPEFLTYFQNEAQLEKSRLLSDRFSAERPKGSFSTLEIQRTEQGDSAMYLCASTAQDTEAFFGQGTRLTVV.

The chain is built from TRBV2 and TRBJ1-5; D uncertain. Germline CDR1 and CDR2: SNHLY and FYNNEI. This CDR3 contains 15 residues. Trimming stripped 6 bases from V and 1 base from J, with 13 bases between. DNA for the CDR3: TGTGCCAGCAGCTTTGATCGGCGGAGCAATCAGCCCCAGCATTTT. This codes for CASSFDRRSNQPQHF.

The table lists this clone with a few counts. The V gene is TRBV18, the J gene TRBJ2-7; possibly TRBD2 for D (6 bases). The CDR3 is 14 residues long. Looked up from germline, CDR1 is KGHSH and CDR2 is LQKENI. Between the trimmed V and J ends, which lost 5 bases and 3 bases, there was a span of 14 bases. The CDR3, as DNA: TGTGCCAGCTCAACCGGGGGACTTAGCTACGAGCAGTACTTC. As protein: CASSTGGLSYEQYF.

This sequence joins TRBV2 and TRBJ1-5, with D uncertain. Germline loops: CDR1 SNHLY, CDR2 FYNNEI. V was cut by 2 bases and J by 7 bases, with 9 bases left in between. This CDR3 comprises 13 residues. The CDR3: CASSEYENQPQHF. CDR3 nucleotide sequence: TGTGCCAGCAGTGAATACGAGAACCAGCCCCAGCATTTT.

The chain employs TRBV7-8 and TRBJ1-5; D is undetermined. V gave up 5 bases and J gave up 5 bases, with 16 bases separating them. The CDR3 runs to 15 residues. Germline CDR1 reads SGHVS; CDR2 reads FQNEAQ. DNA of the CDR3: TGTGCCAGCAGCCGAGGTGGCCAACCCTATCAGCCCCAGCATTTT. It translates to CASSRGGQPYQPQHF.

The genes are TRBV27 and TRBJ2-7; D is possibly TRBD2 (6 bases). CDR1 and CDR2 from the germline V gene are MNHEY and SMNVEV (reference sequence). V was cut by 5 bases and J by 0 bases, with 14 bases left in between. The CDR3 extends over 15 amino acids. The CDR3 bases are TGTGCCAGCAGTCGGTCGTTGGGAGGCTCCTACGAGCAGTACTTC. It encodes CASSRSLGGSYEQYF.

The CDR3 bases are TGCAGTGCTAGTCGGCGTAGCGGGGGTACCACAGATACGCAGTATTTT. It encodes CSASRRSGGTTDTQYF. The genes are TRBV20-1 and TRBJ2-3, with 9 positions matching TRBD2. V shed 3 bases and J 2 bases; nucleotides not matched to a gene: 9. Germline V gene data show CDR1 as DFQATT and CDR2 as SNEGSKA (reference sequence). The CDR3 is 16 residues long.

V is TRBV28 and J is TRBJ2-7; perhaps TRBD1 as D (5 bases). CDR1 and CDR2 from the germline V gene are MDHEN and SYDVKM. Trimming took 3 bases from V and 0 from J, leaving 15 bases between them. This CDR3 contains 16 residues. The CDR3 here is CASSLGQAGSSYEQYF. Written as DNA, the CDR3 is TGTGCCAGCAGTTTGGGGCAAGCAGGTAGCTCCTACGAGCAGTACTTC.

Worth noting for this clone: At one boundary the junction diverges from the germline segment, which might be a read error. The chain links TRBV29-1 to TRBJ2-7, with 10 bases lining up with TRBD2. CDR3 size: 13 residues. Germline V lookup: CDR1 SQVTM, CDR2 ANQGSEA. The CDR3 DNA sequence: TGCAGCGTGGAAGGTAGCGGGAGGTACGAGCAGTACTTC. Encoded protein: CSVEGSGRYEQYF.